This T cell receptor beta chain was captured by sequencing in a study of cytomegalovirus exposure and HLA in healthy donors. The germline gives CDR1 SGHNT, CDR2 YYREEE (reference sequence). The CDR3 totals 15 residues. Trimming removed 4 bases from V and 1 base from J; junction bases left unmatched: 8. Primers included in the PCR were 60 Vbeta and 13 Jbeta primers. Profiling relied on immunoSEQ multiplex PCR, and the TCRdb table lists in-frame clones only, not all of them. This sample has about 160,000 clones, with 80% found just once. The sequenced sample consisted of PBMCs. The chain carries TRBV5-4 and TRBJ2-7; the match to TRBD1 covers 7 bases. This TCR was sampled from a man aged 25-40 years in good health and CMV-seronegative. The CDR3 spells CASSLDRRPSYEQYF. The DNA of the CDR3 is TGTGCCAGCAGCCTGGACAGGAGACCTTCCTACGAGCAGTACTTC.